A selection of T cell receptor beta chains follows, all from one sample in a study of blood T cell repertoires in COVID-19. The table came from immunoSEQ multiplex PCR; TCRdb's copy has only in-frame clones and leaves some out. The table has 85,000 to 110,000 clones, more than 70% seen once. Sequenced input: peripheral blood. The receptors come from a woman aged 55-75 years with acute or convalescent COVID-19. Both conserved end residues are part of each CDR3. A D gene is named only where the DNA matches it firmly. A clone size is listed for some rows: how often the clone was seen (once, few, many), or a class if it is expanded.

d_call: TRBD1
j_call: TRBJ2-2
clone_size: .
v_call: TRBV11-3
cdr3_aa: CASSFSDRAGELFF
cdr3_nt: TGTGCCAGCAGCTTCTCCGACAGGGCCGGGGAGCTGTTTTTT

d_call: TRBD1
j_call: TRBJ2-1
clone_size: .
v_call: TRBV6-5
cdr3_aa: CASSYEGQGRNEQFF
cdr3_nt: TGTGCCAGCAGTTACGAGGGACAGGGAAGGAATGAGCAGTTCTTC

d_call: .
j_call: TRBJ1-2
clone_size: .
v_call: TRBV12-3/TRBV12-4
cdr3_aa: CASSPGRGDGYTF
cdr3_nt: TGTGCCAGCAGCCCCGGCAGGGGAGATGGCTACACCTTC

d_call: TRBD1
j_call: TRBJ2-5
clone_size: .
v_call: TRBV3-1/TRBV3-2
cdr3_aa: CASSQRDRVQETQYF
cdr3_nt: TGTGCCAGCAGCCAACGGGACAGGGTCCAAGAGACCCAGTACTTC

d_call: .
j_call: TRBJ2-7
clone_size: .
v_call: TRBV28
cdr3_aa: CASSQGWYEQYF
cdr3_nt: TGTGCCAGCAGTCAGGGCTGGTACGAGCAGTACTTC

d_call: TRBD2
j_call: TRBJ2-1
clone_size: .
v_call: TRBV19
cdr3_aa: CASSEASGNYNEQFF
cdr3_nt: TGTGCCAGTAGTGAGGCTAGCGGTAACTACAATGAGCAGTTCTTC

d_call: .
j_call: TRBJ2-1
clone_size: .
v_call: TRBV11-2
cdr3_aa: CASSAASGGGLGEQFF
cdr3_nt: TGTGCCAGCAGCGCCGCTAGCGGAGGGGGATTAGGGGAGCAGTTCTTC

d_call: TRBD1
j_call: TRBJ1-6
clone_size: .
v_call: TRBV19
cdr3_aa: CASRMGTENSPLHF
cdr3_nt: TGTGCCAGCCGTATGGGGACAGAGAATTCACCCCTCCACTTT

d_call: TRBD2
j_call: TRBJ2-2
clone_size: .
v_call: TRBV18
cdr3_aa: CASSPTSGANTGELFF
cdr3_nt: TGTGCCAGCTCGCCCACTAGCGGGGCAAACACCGGGGAGCTGTTTTTT

d_call: TRBD1
j_call: TRBJ2-1
clone_size: .
v_call: TRBV11-2
cdr3_aa: CASSTGQGRNEQFF
cdr3_nt: TGTGCCAGCAGCACGGGACAGGGGAGGAATGAGCAGTTCTTC

d_call: .
j_call: TRBJ1-3
clone_size: .
v_call: TRBV6-1
cdr3_aa: CASSEGQAGSGNTIYF
cdr3_nt: TGTGCCAGCAGTGAAGGGCAGGCCGGCTCTGGAAACACCATATATTTT

d_call: TRBD2
j_call: TRBJ2-1
clone_size: .
v_call: TRBV6-2/TRBV6-3
cdr3_aa: CASSYSPTAASGSSAYNEQFF
cdr3_nt: TGTGCCAGCAGTTACTCTCCAACGGCGGCTAGCGGGAGTTCGGCGTACAATGAGCAGTTCTTC

d_call: TRBD1
j_call: TRBJ1-2
clone_size: .
v_call: TRBV27
cdr3_aa: CASSFDRGLSYGYTF
cdr3_nt: TGTGCCAGCAGTTTCGACAGGGGGCTTAGCTATGGCTACACCTTC

d_call: .
j_call: TRBJ2-3
clone_size: .
v_call: TRBV7-2
cdr3_aa: CASSREGGWSTDTQYF
cdr3_nt: TGTGCCAGCAGTAGAGAAGGGGGTTGGAGCACAGATACGCAGTATTTT

d_call: .
j_call: TRBJ2-3
clone_size: .
v_call: TRBV3-1/TRBV3-2
cdr3_aa: CASSLNGGTDTQYF
cdr3_nt: TGTGCCAGCAGCCTAAACGGGGGCACAGATACGCAGTATTTT

d_call: .
j_call: TRBJ2-1
clone_size: .
v_call: TRBV7-8
cdr3_aa: CASSRGRTYYNEQFF
cdr3_nt: TGTGCCAGCAGCAGAGGAAGAACCTACTACAATGAGCAGTTCTTC

d_call: .
j_call: TRBJ1-1
clone_size: once
v_call: TRBV2
cdr3_aa: CASTMGRNTEAFF
cdr3_nt: TGTGCCAGCACGATGGGGAGGAACACTGAAGCTTTCTTT

d_call: TRBD2
j_call: TRBJ2-5
clone_size: .
v_call: TRBV5-1
cdr3_aa: CASSFSTSGSSETQYF
cdr3_nt: TGCGCCAGCAGCTTCTCAACTAGCGGGAGCAGTGAGACCCAGTACTTC

d_call: TRBD1
j_call: TRBJ1-1
clone_size: few
v_call: TRBV5-1
cdr3_aa: CASSPGDRMNTEAFF
cdr3_nt: TGCGCCAGCAGCCCCGGGGACAGAATGAACACTGAAGCTTTCTTT

d_call: .
j_call: TRBJ1-2
clone_size: .
v_call: TRBV3-1/TRBV3-2
cdr3_aa: CASSQGLSVPNYGYTF
cdr3_nt: TGTGCCAGCAGCCAAGGCTTGAGTGTCCCTAACTATGGCTACACCTTC

d_call: TRBD1
j_call: TRBJ1-5
clone_size: once
v_call: TRBV30
cdr3_aa: CAWSETGGRPNQPQHF
cdr3_nt: TGTGCCTGGAGTGAAACAGGGGGCCGACCAAATCAGCCCCAGCATTTT

d_call: .
j_call: TRBJ2-3
clone_size: .
v_call: TRBV3-1/TRBV3-2
cdr3_aa: CASSQGGFTDTQYF
cdr3_nt: TGTGCCAGCAGCCAAGGAGGGTTCACAGATACGCAGTATTTT

d_call: .
j_call: TRBJ1-5
clone_size: .
v_call: TRBV6-2/TRBV6-3
cdr3_aa: CASSFFGEEQPQHF
cdr3_nt: TGTGCCAGCAGTTTTTTTGGCGAGGAGCAGCCCCAGCATTTT

d_call: .
j_call: TRBJ2-1
clone_size: .
v_call: TRBV28
cdr3_aa: CASSQRLGTGYNEQFF
cdr3_nt: TGTGCCAGCAGCCAAAGACTAGGGACTGGATACAATGAGCAGTTCTTC

d_call: .
j_call: TRBJ2-1
clone_size: .
v_call: TRBV28
cdr3_aa: CATTAGYNEQFF
cdr3_nt: TGTGCCACCACCGCGGGCTACAATGAGCAGTTCTTC

d_call: TRBD1
j_call: TRBJ2-1
clone_size: .
v_call: TRBV15
cdr3_aa: CATSRFGTGDNEQFF
cdr3_nt: TGTGCCACCAGCAGATTCGGGACAGGGGACAATGAGCAGTTCTTC

d_call: .
j_call: TRBJ2-1
clone_size: .
v_call: TRBV6-5
cdr3_aa: CASSWGHRYNEQFF
cdr3_nt: TGTGCCAGCAGTTGGGGACACCGATACAATGAGCAGTTCTTC

d_call: TRBD1
j_call: TRBJ2-2
clone_size: .
v_call: TRBV6-4
cdr3_aa: CASSEQGGVTGELFF
cdr3_nt: TGTGCCAGCAGTGAACAGGGGGGTGTTACCGGGGAGCTGTTTTTT

d_call: .
j_call: TRBJ1-3
clone_size: .
v_call: TRBV24-1
cdr3_aa: CATSDPRGTTGNTIYF
cdr3_nt: TGTGCCACCAGTGACCCAAGGGGTACAACGGGAAACACCATATATTTT

d_call: TRBD1
j_call: TRBJ1-3
clone_size: .
v_call: TRBV6-5
cdr3_aa: CASSSDRGAYGNTIYF
cdr3_nt: TGTGCCAGCAGTTCGGACAGGGGAGCATACGGAAACACCATATATTTT

d_call: TRBD1
j_call: TRBJ1-1
clone_size: .
v_call: TRBV11-3
cdr3_aa: CASRWGQPGQGPTEAFF
cdr3_nt: TGTGCCAGCAGATGGGGGCAGCCGGGACAGGGCCCGACTGAAGCTTTCTTT

d_call: .
j_call: TRBJ1-1
clone_size: once
v_call: TRBV9
cdr3_aa: CASSVGGGRMNTEAFF
cdr3_nt: TGTGCCAGCAGCGTAGGTGGGGGCAGAATGAATACTGAAGCTTTCTTT

d_call: TRBD2
j_call: TRBJ2-5
clone_size: .
v_call: TRBV5-1
cdr3_aa: CASSFQGLAEQETQYF
cdr3_nt: TGCGCCAGCAGCTTCCAGGGACTAGCGGAGCAAGAGACCCAGTACTTC

d_call: TRBD1
j_call: TRBJ2-1
clone_size: .
v_call: TRBV6-5
cdr3_aa: CASSTGQGRNEQFF
cdr3_nt: TGTGCCAGCAGCACAGGACAGGGTAGGAATGAGCAGTTCTTC

d_call: TRBD2
j_call: TRBJ2-1
clone_size: .
v_call: TRBV5-4
cdr3_aa: CASSLGLAGFNEQFF
cdr3_nt: TGTGCCAGCAGCTTGGGACTAGCGGGATTCAATGAGCAGTTCTTC

d_call: TRBD1
j_call: TRBJ2-5
clone_size: .
v_call: TRBV6-6
cdr3_aa: CASRLTGAETQYF
cdr3_nt: TGTGCCAGCAGATTGACAGGGGCAGAGACCCAGTACTTC

d_call: TRBD1
j_call: TRBJ2-1
clone_size: .
v_call: TRBV5-1
cdr3_aa: CASSLEGTGIDNEQFF
cdr3_nt: TGCGCCAGCAGCCTCGAAGGGACAGGGATTGACAATGAGCAGTTCTTC

d_call: TRBD2
j_call: TRBJ2-5
clone_size: .
v_call: TRBV4-2
cdr3_aa: CASSQGTSGIHQETQYF
cdr3_nt: TGTGCCAGCAGCCAAGGGACTAGCGGTATCCATCAAGAGACCCAGTACTTC

d_call: TRBD1
j_call: TRBJ1-3
clone_size: .
v_call: TRBV5-8
cdr3_aa: CASSFGQGLNTIYF
cdr3_nt: TGTGCCAGCAGCTTCGGACAGGGCTTGAACACCATATATTTT

d_call: .
j_call: TRBJ1-5
clone_size: .
v_call: TRBV9
cdr3_aa: CASSVTGNGPQHF
cdr3_nt: TGTGCCAGCAGCGTAACCGGGAACGGGCCCCAGCATTTT

d_call: .
j_call: TRBJ1-6
clone_size: .
v_call: TRBV29-1
cdr3_aa: CSVLLIVLHF
cdr3_nt: TGCAGCGTTCTACTAATTGTCCTCCACTTT

d_call: .
j_call: TRBJ1-1
clone_size: .
v_call: TRBV6-5
cdr3_aa: CASSYNRVNTEAFF
cdr3_nt: TGTGCCAGCAGTTACAACAGGGTGAACACTGAAGCTTTCTTT

d_call: TRBD2
j_call: TRBJ2-5
clone_size: .
v_call: TRBV12-5
cdr3_aa: CASGLVGRTSGTIQYF
cdr3_nt: TGTGCTAGTGGTTTGGTAGGCAGGACTAGCGGGACCATCCAGTACTTC

d_call: TRBD1
j_call: TRBJ1-1
clone_size: .
v_call: TRBV3-1/TRBV3-2
cdr3_aa: CASSPGQWENTEAFF
cdr3_nt: TGTGCCAGCAGCCCGGGACAGTGGGAGAACACTGAAGCTTTCTTT

d_call: .
j_call: TRBJ2-1
clone_size: .
v_call: TRBV19
cdr3_aa: CASSIDSGFSSYNEQFF
cdr3_nt: TGTGCCAGTAGTATAGATAGCGGTTTCAGCTCCTACAATGAGCAGTTCTTC

d_call: .
j_call: TRBJ2-7
clone_size: .
v_call: TRBV5-8
cdr3_aa: CASSLLGLDEQYF
cdr3_nt: TGTGCCAGCAGCTTGCTGGGGCTCGACGAGCAGTACTTC

d_call: .
j_call: TRBJ1-1
clone_size: .
v_call: TRBV7-9
cdr3_aa: CASSSRRGNRVRNTEAFF
cdr3_nt: TGTGCCAGCAGCTCTCGAAGGGGGAATAGGGTAAGGAACACTGAAGCTTTCTTT

d_call: TRBD2
j_call: TRBJ2-7
clone_size: .
v_call: TRBV6-5
cdr3_aa: CASSSLANEQYF
cdr3_nt: TGTGCCAGCAGTTCACTAGCGAACGAGCAGTACTTC

d_call: .
j_call: TRBJ1-5
clone_size: .
v_call: TRBV28
cdr3_aa: CASSFGSGGPQHF
cdr3_nt: TGTGCCAGCAGTTTTGGATCCGGCGGGCCCCAGCATTTT

d_call: TRBD1
j_call: TRBJ1-5
clone_size: .
v_call: TRBV19
cdr3_aa: CASSIIGQGEDQPQHF
cdr3_nt: TGTGCCAGTAGTATCATCGGACAGGGGGAAGATCAGCCCCAGCATTTT

d_call: .
j_call: TRBJ1-5
clone_size: .
v_call: TRBV19
cdr3_aa: CASSISGGNNQPQHF
cdr3_nt: TGTGCCAGTAGTATCTCGGGTGGCAACAATCAGCCCCAGCATTTT

d_call: TRBD1
j_call: TRBJ1-2
clone_size: few
v_call: TRBV6-2/TRBV6-3
cdr3_aa: CASSFYTGGTNYGYTF
cdr3_nt: TGTGCCAGCAGTTTCTACACAGGGGGGACTAACTATGGCTACACCTTC

d_call: TRBD1
j_call: TRBJ2-1
clone_size: once
v_call: TRBV27
cdr3_aa: CADRGRFLDNEQFF
cdr3_nt: TGTGCCGACAGGGGGCGATTCTTAGACAATGAGCAGTTCTTC

d_call: .
j_call: TRBJ1-1
clone_size: .
v_call: TRBV10-2
cdr3_aa: CASSEPSMNTEAFF
cdr3_nt: TGCGCCAGCAGTGAGCCAAGCATGAACACTGAAGCTTTCTTT

d_call: .
j_call: TRBJ1-1
clone_size: once
v_call: TRBV6-5
cdr3_aa: CASSPLGGTEAFF
cdr3_nt: TGTGCCAGCAGTCCTCTGGGGGGGACTGAAGCTTTCTTT

d_call: .
j_call: TRBJ2-3
clone_size: .
v_call: TRBV29-1
cdr3_aa: CSGKGGGPDTQYF
cdr3_nt: TGCAGCGGTAAAGGTGGAGGCCCAGATACGCAGTATTTT

d_call: .
j_call: TRBJ2-1
clone_size: .
v_call: TRBV2
cdr3_aa: CASSEARRAGEQFF
cdr3_nt: TGTGCCAGCAGTGAAGCGAGGCGCGCCGGTGAGCAGTTCTTC